Listed below are T cell receptor beta chains from one sample, sequenced in a study of control samples from healthy donors and cancer patients. Repertoires were generated with immunoSEQ multiplex PCR, while TCRdb's copy carries only in-frame clones and drops some. The sample includes fewer than 300,000 clones, about four fifths of them seen just once. The sample consisted of PBMCs. These receptors came from a woman aged 55 to 70 with lung cancer. CDR3s include the opening cysteine and the closing phenylalanine or tryptophan. The order of the fields is CDR3 length, V gene, clone size, D gene, J gene, CDR3 DNA, CDR3 protein. The D gene is left open where the match is weak. Size is stated for part of the rows, as once, few or many counts, or as a class when the clone is expanded.

14	TRBV10-3	.	TRBD1	TRBJ1-5	TGTGCCATCAGTGAATCCAGGGGGAATCAGCCCCAGCATTTT	CAISESRGNQPQHF
18	TRBV18	.	.	TRBJ2-6	TGTGCCAGCTCACCATCGCGGACAGGACTAGGTGGGGCCAACGTCCTGACTTTC	CASSPSRTGLGGANVLTF
13	TRBV3-1/TRBV3-2	.	.	TRBJ2-3	TGTGCCAGCAGCCTCAGGAGCACAGATACGCAGTATTTT	CASSLRSTDTQYF
15	TRBV18	.	TRBD2	TRBJ2-7	TGTGCCAGCTCACTAGGGACTAGCGGGAGTGGAGAGCAGTACTTC	CASSLGTSGSGEQYF
12	TRBV7-9	.	.	TRBJ1-4	TGTGCCAGCAGCTTAGGACAGGAAAAACTGTTTTTT	CASSLGQEKLFF
15	TRBV24-1	once	TRBD1	TRBJ2-1	TGTGCCACCAGTGAGGGGACAGGGGGCCGTGGCGAGCAGTTCTTC	CATSEGTGGRGEQFF
16	TRBV24-1	.	TRBD2	TRBJ2-1	TGTGCCACCAGTGACCGAGCGGGACCCAACCACAATGAGCAGTTCTTC	CATSDRAGPNHNEQFF
17	TRBV5-1	.	.	TRBJ1-1	TGCGCCAGCAGCTTGTGGGGGGGCTCGGCGGCGGACACTGAAGCTTTCTTT	CASSLWGGSAADTEAFF
14	TRBV5-1	.	.	TRBJ1-6	TGCGCCAGCACCATTGGGACGGCCAATTCACCCCTCCACTTT	CASTIGTANSPLHF
15	TRBV5-6	.	TRBD2	TRBJ2-1	TGTGCCAGCAGCTTGGTACTAGCGGAGGCCAATGAGCAGTTCTTC	CASSLVLAEANEQFF
16	TRBV7-8	.	.	TRBJ2-7	TGTGCCAGCAGCTTAGCGGGGGCGGGGAACTCCTACGAGCAGTACTTC	CASSLAGAGNSYEQYF
13	TRBV30	.	TRBD2	TRBJ2-1	TGTGCCTGGCGGACTAGCGGGTACAATGAGCAGTTCTTC	CAWRTSGYNEQFF
16	TRBV18	few	TRBD2	TRBJ2-1	TGTGCCAGCTCACCTGGACTAGCGGGACCGGTTAATGAGCAGTTCTTC	CASSPGLAGPVNEQFF
15	TRBV19	.	.	TRBJ2-1	TGTGCCAGTAGTTGGGCGGTAAGCTCCTACAATGAGCAGTTCTTC	CASSWAVSSYNEQFF
15	TRBV11-2	.	.	TRBJ2-7	TGTGCCAGCAGCTTAAATCGAGGGCAGGGAAGCGAGCAGTACTTC	CASSLNRGQGSEQYF
13	TRBV2	.	.	TRBJ1-5	TGTGCCAGCAGTGAGACTAACCCTCAGCCCCAGCATTTT	CASSETNPQPQHF
12	TRBV7-2	once	.	TRBJ2-3	TGTGCCAGCAGCTTAGTTGGGGATACGCAGTATTTT	CASSLVGDTQYF
14	TRBV9	.	.	TRBJ1-1	TGTGCCAGCAGCGTAGGACACGGTGGAACTGAAGCTTTCTTT	CASSVGHGGTEAFF
14	TRBV11-3	few	.	TRBJ1-1	TGTGCCAGCAGTCCGAGACGGCAGAACACTGAAGCTTTCTTT	CASSPRRQNTEAFF
13	TRBV28	.	.	TRBJ2-7	TGTGCCAGCAGTTCATGGACGGGCTACGAGCAGTACTTC	CASSSWTGYEQYF
15	TRBV10-2	.	TRBD1	TRBJ1-5	TGCGCCAGCAGGGGACAGGGGGCTAGCAATCAGCCCCAGCATTTT	CASRGQGASNQPQHF
13	TRBV5-1	.	.	TRBJ1-2	TGCGCCAGCAGCCGTATACAGGGTGATGGCTACACCTTC	CASSRIQGDGYTF
13	TRBV2	.	.	TRBJ2-7	TGTGCCAGCAGCCACCCAGTGCCCTACGAGCAGTACTTC	CASSHPVPYEQYF
14	TRBV27	.	TRBD1	TRBJ1-1	TGTGCCAGCAGCCGGGACAGGGTTATCGCTGAAGCTTTCTTT	CASSRDRVIAEAFF